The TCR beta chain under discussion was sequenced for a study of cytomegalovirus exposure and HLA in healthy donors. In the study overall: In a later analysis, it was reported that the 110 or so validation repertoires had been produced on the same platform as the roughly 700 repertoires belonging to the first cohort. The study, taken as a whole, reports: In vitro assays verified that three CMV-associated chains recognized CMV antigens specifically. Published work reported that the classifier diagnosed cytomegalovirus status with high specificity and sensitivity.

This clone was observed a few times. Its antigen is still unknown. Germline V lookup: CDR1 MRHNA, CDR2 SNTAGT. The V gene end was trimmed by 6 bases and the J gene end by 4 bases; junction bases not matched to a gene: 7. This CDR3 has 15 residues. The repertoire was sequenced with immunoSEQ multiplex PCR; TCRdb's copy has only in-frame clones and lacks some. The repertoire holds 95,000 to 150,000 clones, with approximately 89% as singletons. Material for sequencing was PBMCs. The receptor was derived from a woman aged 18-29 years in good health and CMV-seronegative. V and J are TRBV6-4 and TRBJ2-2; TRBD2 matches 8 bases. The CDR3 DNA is TGTGCCAGCAGCGCGGGGGGATCGAGCACCGGGGAGCTGTTTTTT. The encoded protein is CASSAGGSSTGELFF.